The rows below give T cell receptor beta chains drawn from one sample of a study of blood T cell repertoires in COVID-19. Sequencing used immunoSEQ multiplex PCR; TCRdb keeps in-frame clones, though not all of them. Here the sample spans fewer than 200,000 clones, 70% to 85% being singletons. Input material: peripheral blood. The receptors originated from a woman aged 80 or over with acute or convalescent COVID-19. Both conserved end residues are part of each CDR3. A D gene is named only where the DNA matches it firmly. Clone size is stated in some rows and not others, as once, few, many or a class when expanded.

J gene | clone size | D gene | V gene | CDR3 protein | CDR3 DNA
TRBJ2-5 | once | TRBD2 | TRBV3-1/TRBV3-2 | CASSPWTSGEETQYF | TGTGCCAGCAGCCCGTGGACTAGCGGGGAAGAGACCCAGTACTTC
TRBJ2-2 | . | . | TRBV7-9 | CASSSPIAGELFF | TGTGCCAGCAGCTCCCCCATTGCCGGGGAGCTGTTTTTT
TRBJ1-1 | few | . | TRBV10-3 | CAISGGNTEAFF | TGTGCCATCAGCGGCGGGAACACTGAAGCTTTCTTT
TRBJ2-3 | . | . | TRBV29-1 | CSVELRQTGTDTQYF | TGCAGCGTTGAATTGAGACAGACGGGTACAGATACGCAGTATTTT
TRBJ1-1 | . | TRBD1 | TRBV7-9 | CASSLGGQGGEAFF | TGTGCCAGCAGCTTAGGGGGACAGGGAGGTGAAGCTTTCTTT
TRBJ1-2 | . | . | TRBV6-1 | CASSESGGDSIYGYTF | TGTGCCAGCAGTGAATCCGGGGGGGACTCAATTTATGGCTACACCTTC
TRBJ2-2 | . | . | TRBV5-4 | CASRLAGTGELFF | TGTGCCAGCAGATTGGCGGGGACCGGGGAGCTGTTTTTT
TRBJ2-3 | . | . | TRBV5-6 | CASSRVGADTQYF | TGTGCCAGCAGCCGGGTGGGAGCAGATACGCAGTATTTT
TRBJ2-7 | . | . | TRBV30 | CAWSAVEKQYF | TGTGCCTGGAGTGCTGTGGAGAAGCAGTACTTC
TRBJ1-4 | . | . | TRBV5-1 | CASSLYGTLEGKLFF | TGCGCCAGCAGCTTGTATGGGACACTGGAAGGGAAACTGTTTTTT
TRBJ1-1 | . | . | TRBV29-1 | CSVWSGIMNTEAFF | TGCAGCGTTTGGAGCGGGATCATGAACACTGAAGCTTTCTTT
TRBJ2-7 | . | TRBD2 | TRBV27 | CASSSGTSGRRGEQYF | TGTGCCAGCAGTTCAGGGACTAGCGGGAGGCGGGGCGAGCAGTACTTC
TRBJ2-7 | . | TRBD2 | TRBV6-5 | CASSLDGTSGYEQYF | TGTGCCAGCAGCCTTGACGGGACTAGCGGCTACGAGCAGTACTTC
TRBJ1-1 | . | . | TRBV30 | CAWNRFEQFGTEAFF | TGTGCCTGGAACCGGTTCGAGCAATTCGGGACTGAAGCTTTCTTT
TRBJ2-2 | . | . | TRBV5-1 | CASKGGTVNTGELFF | TGCGCCAGTAAAGGGGGGACAGTGAACACCGGGGAGCTGTTTTTT
TRBJ2-3 | . | TRBD2 | TRBV29-1 | CSVEATESGREDTQYF | TGCAGCGTTGAAGCCACAGAAAGCGGGAGGGAAGATACGCAGTATTTT
TRBJ2-3 | . | . | TRBV29-1 | CSVQTYSLSTDTQYF | TGCAGCGTCCAGACTTATTCTCTTAGCACAGATACGCAGTATTTT
TRBJ1-3 | . | TRBD1 | TRBV6-5 | CASSLTGDYGNTIYF | TGTGCCAGCAGTTTGACAGGGGACTACGGAAACACCATATATTTT
TRBJ2-7 | . | . | TRBV19 | CASSPPGKNYEQYF | TGTGCCAGTAGCCCGCCAGGCAAGAACTACGAGCAGTACTTC
TRBJ1-4 | once | TRBD1 | TRBV29-1 | CSVGTGTGTEKLFF | TGCAGCGTTGGCACCGGGACAGGGACTGAAAAACTGTTTTTT
TRBJ2-1 | once | TRBD2 | TRBV30 | CAWSTGTSWNEQFF | TGTGCCTGGAGTACCGGGACTAGCTGGAATGAGCAGTTCTTC
TRBJ2-1 | . | . | TRBV6-5 | CASRAGLHNEQFF | TGTGCCAGCAGGGCGGGACTCCATAATGAGCAGTTCTTC
TRBJ1-1 | few | TRBD1 | TRBV12-5 | CASGPQGAGEAFF | TGTGCTAGTGGTCCGCAGGGGGCCGGTGAAGCTTTCTTT
TRBJ1-2 | . | . | TRBV20-1 | CSAPANYGYTF | TGCAGTGCGCCAGCTAACTATGGCTACACCTTC
TRBJ1-1 | . | . | TRBV2 | CASSGQLNTEAFF | TGTGCCAGCAGTGGACAGTTGAACACTGAAGCTTTCTTT
TRBJ1-4 | . | TRBD1 | TRBV29-1 | CSATGIDEKLFF | TGCAGCGCGACAGGGATTGATGAAAAACTGTTTTTT
TRBJ1-3 | . | . | TRBV2 | CASKTSGNTIYF | TGTGCCAGCAAAACTAGTGGAAACACCATATATTTT
TRBJ1-1 | . | TRBD1 | TRBV12-3/TRBV12-4 | CASRIQGEAFF | TGTGCCAGCAGGATACAGGGGGAAGCTTTCTTT
TRBJ2-5 | . | . | TRBV5-6 | CASSPSPAVGVGTQYF | TGTGCCAGCAGCCCGTCCCCAGCGGTTGGGGTAGGGACCCAGTACTTC
TRBJ2-3 | . | TRBD2 | TRBV4-1 | CASSQVRAGVSDTQYF | TGCGCCAGCAGCCAAGTAAGAGCGGGAGTATCAGATACGCAGTATTTT
TRBJ1-2 | . | TRBD1 | TRBV27 | CASSPRQGGYGYTF | TGTGCCAGCAGTCCACGACAGGGTGGCTATGGCTACACCTTC
TRBJ2-2 | . | TRBD2 | TRBV5-6 | CASSSSGSTWNTGELFF | TGTGCCAGCAGCTCTAGCGGCAGTACCTGGAACACCGGGGAGCTGTTTTTT
TRBJ2-2 | . | . | TRBV7-2 | CASSLNPVTGELFF | TGTGCCAGCAGCTTAAACCCGGTTACCGGGGAGCTGTTTTTT
TRBJ2-2 | . | TRBD2 | TRBV4-3 | CASSQEASGRPYTGELFF | TGCGCCAGCAGCCAAGAGGCTAGCGGGAGACCGTACACCGGGGAGCTGTTTTTT
TRBJ1-1 | . | . | TRBV21-1 | CASSNGGLMNTEAFF | TGTGCCAGCAGCAACGGGGGTTTAATGAACACTGAAGCTTTCTTT
TRBJ2-2 | . | TRBD2 | TRBV15 | CATSRLAGTNTGELFF | TGTGCCACCAGCAGACTAGCGGGGACGAACACCGGGGAGCTGTTTTTT
TRBJ2-1 | few | . | TRBV19 | CASSIEGRGSYNEQFF | TGTGCCAGTAGTATAGAAGGCAGGGGCTCCTACAATGAGCAGTTCTTC
TRBJ1-2 | . | . | TRBV10-3 | CAISSGQGYGYTF | TGTGCCATCAGTTCCGGCCAGGGCTATGGCTACACCTTC
TRBJ2-7 | . | TRBD2 | TRBV6-1 | CASSELASGAYEQYF | TGTGCCAGCAGTGAACTGGCTAGCGGAGCCTACGAGCAGTACTTC
TRBJ2-7 | . | TRBD1 | TRBV4-2 | CASSQVRDSSYEQYF | TGTGCCAGCAGCCAAGTCCGGGACAGCTCCTACGAGCAGTACTTC
TRBJ2-7 | . | . | TRBV11-2 | CASSLVAGTGGEQYF | TGTGCCAGCAGCTTAGTGGCAGGGACCGGAGGGGAGCAGTACTTC
TRBJ1-3 | . | . | TRBV12-3/TRBV12-4 | CASSRGQQNTIYF | TGTGCCAGCAGCCGCGGACAGCAAAACACCATATATTTT
TRBJ1-2 | . | . | TRBV5-1 | CASSLLPNYGYTF | TGCGCCAGCAGCTTGCTCCCTAACTATGGCTACACCTTC
TRBJ2-5 | once | . | TRBV10-3 | CAIRRDTVGETQYF | TGTGCCATCAGACGGGACACCGTGGGGGAGACCCAGTACTTC
TRBJ2-7 | . | . | TRBV10-3 | CAISRESSYEQYF | TGTGCCATCAGCCGGGAGAGCTCCTACGAGCAGTACTTC
TRBJ2-2 | . | TRBD2 | TRBV7-9 | CASSHREGRAGELFF | TGTGCCAGCAGCCACCGGGAGGGCCGGGCCGGGGAGCTGTTTTTT
TRBJ2-1 | few | . | TRBV3-1/TRBV3-2 | CASSQEQGARFF | TGTGCCAGCAGCCAAGAACAGGGCGCCAGGTTCTTC
TRBJ1-1 | . | TRBD1 | TRBV18 | CASSPRTGGMNTEAFF | TGTGCCAGCTCACCACGGACAGGGGGCATGAACACTGAAGCTTTCTTT
TRBJ2-7 | . | . | TRBV2 | CAGSSAYEQYF | TGTGCCGGCTCCAGCGCCTACGAGCAGTACTTC
TRBJ2-7 | many | . | TRBV10-3 | CAISDNYEQYF | TGTGCCATCAGTGACAACTACGAGCAGTACTTC
TRBJ2-7 | . | TRBD2 | TRBV30 | CACNSGNSYEQYF | TGTGCCTGCAATAGCGGGAACTCCTACGAGCAGTACTTC
TRBJ2-7 | . | TRBD1 | TRBV6-2/TRBV6-3 | CASSDMTGGYYEQYF | TGTGCCAGCAGTGACATGACAGGGGGTTACTACGAGCAGTACTTC
TRBJ2-3 | . | . | TRBV4-3 | CASSQDLQAPGPAADTQYF | TGCGCCAGCAGCCAAGATTTACAGGCCCCCGGACCGGCGGCAGATACGCAGTATTTT
TRBJ2-7 | . | TRBD1 | TRBV5-1 | CASSLGGTGVHEQYF | TGCGCCAGCAGCTTGGGAGGGACAGGGGTACACGAGCAGTACTTC
TRBJ2-4 | . | . | TRBV6-5 | CASTRNYGQQNIQYF | TGTGCCAGCACCCGGAACTACGGACAGCAAAACATTCAGTACTTC
TRBJ1-1 | . | . | TRBV28 | CASRGGSMNTEAFF | TGTGCCAGCAGGGGGGGTTCTATGAACACTGAAGCTTTCTTT
TRBJ2-7 | . | . | TRBV21-1 | CASSNSQGGLSYEQYF | TGTGCCAGCAGCAACTCCCAGGGAGGTCTCTCCTACGAGCAGTACTTC
TRBJ2-1 | . | . | TRBV2 | CASSGDMDNEQFF | TGTGCCAGCAGTGGGGACATGGACAATGAGCAGTTCTTC